This TCR beta chain was recovered during a study of blood T cell repertoires in COVID-19. In the study overall: The origin of the acute and convalescent COVID-19 samples was the United States, Italy and Spain. PBMCs, B-cell-depleted T cells, or T cells provided the cDNA or gDNA that made up the material.

V was clipped by 0 bases and J by 3 bases, with 15 bases between them. The CDR3 covers 17 residues. Per the germline V gene, CDR1 is LGHDT and CDR2 is YNNKEL (reference sequence). TCRdb's copy holds only in-frame clones and misses some; the assay was immunoSEQ multiplex PCR. This table has 250,000 to 350,000 clones, roughly 88% appearing once. Cohort placement rested on clinical history that participants reported themselves. Before being deemed recovered, Cohort 3 donors had two negative PCRs, clearance, or symptom resolution. The chain is built from TRBV3-1 (or the pseudogene TRBV3-2) and TRBJ1-5; D may be TRBD1 (5 bases). The sequenced material came from PBMCs or T cells enriched from blood (not recorded which). The sequence came from a woman between 25 and 40 years old who had recovered from COVID-19. CDR3 coding DNA: TGTGCCAGCAGCCAAGATTGGGGCGGCCTTTCCAATCAGCCCCAGCATTTT. Its translation: CASSQDWGGLSNQPQHF.